This T cell receptor (beta chain) was recovered during a study of T cells in Graves' hyperthyroidism and ophthalmopathy (dated by TCRdb to 2018 to 2020). About the investigation overall: Peripheral blood samples were taken at the time of initial diagnosis, prior to any treatment. A discovery cohort of about 100 patients, 43 with Graves' ophthalmopathy and 57 with stable Graves' hyperthyroidism, was used to find distinguishing TCR V-J signatures. Prospective prediction of ophthalmopathy was tested in an independent validation cohort of 18 to 20 hyperthyroidism patients and 17 patients who later progressed to ophthalmopathy. The approximately 97 discovery patients were randomly divided into training and test sets at a 7:3 ratio. In addition, the study compared T-cell repertoires in thyroid tissue and in blood from a handful of Graves' hyperthyroidism patients. Once sampling was done, hyperthyroidism patients were given methimazole at a starting dose of 30 mg daily, whereas ophthalmopathy patients were given high-dose intravenous methylprednisolone. According to the paper, TCR Vbeta CDR3 sequencing was carried out on some 130 peripheral blood samples, which came from under 50 ophthalmopathy, roughly 75 hyperthyroidism and roughly 17 progressor patients. Study-level results and caveats: In cross-validation, a model built on a 13 V-J signature told ophthalmopathy apart from stable hyperthyroidism with under 90% sensitivity and approximately 84% specificity, and in testing the same model reached 80%/75%. In validation, the model predicted progression to ophthalmopathy a median of about 6.8 months before onset, with about 71% sensitivity and 72.22% specificity. Blood samples also contained most of the expanded thyroid clonotypes (frequency above 0.001), which suggests that blood repertoires may reflect thyroid immune responses. Sample size was not statistically predetermined, and blinding of investigators to group allocation was not performed.

To note about this clonotype: Its antigen has not been determined. Base qualities were left out, and no much larger clone turns up one base away.

Amplification of TCR beta CDR3 regions was carried out from RNA transcripts. For the first round of RT-PCR on the TCR CDR3, the HTBI primer set was used together with the Qiagen OneStep RT-PCR kit. The libraries were constructed in a second round of multiplex PCR and then size-selected and purified. Libraries were sequenced paired-end with 100 bp reads on an Illumina HiSeq2000. In the source study's methods: SOAPnuke was used to process the raw data, with reads discarded if the reads contained adapters or uncalled bases, had a mean Phred below 15, or lacked an exact constant-primer or identifier match. High-quality paired reads were merged with COPE v1.2.5, and unique nucleotide sequences were defined as clonotypes. MiTCR v1.1 was used to align clonotypes to the IMGT TRBV, TRBD and TRBJ reference segments. The analysis included only V-J combinations with a frequency above 0.0001, which together covered more than 98% of the repertoires. A TCS score was defined as the ratio between F50 (clonal expansion) and ExV (chaos), using BLOSUM62-based TCRdist between CDR3 peptides within each V-J. Welch's t-statistics and random forest reduced around 510 V-J features to about 12, which were used in a naive Bayes classifier (R e1071). The Morisita-Horn index was used to measure how similar the thyroid and blood repertoires were. The public sequencing data were trimmed at Q25 with fastp and processed into clonotypes with MiXCR by TCRdb, which kept only in-frame beta chains. Each CDR3 protein gets just one entry, which takes the most common genes and DNA from the rows behind it. In this record, the V and J calls reflect TCRdb's handling and not the investigators' own analysis. For this sample the table gives about 680,000 distinct CDR3 sequences, of which around a third were detected only once. Of the sample, roughly 31% falls within the top ten clones.

From V the trimming removes 3 bases and from J it removes 3 bases, while the gene matches leave 7 bases of the junction unaccounted for. The CDR3 covers 15 residues, taking in both the cysteine and the phenylalanine. Only CDR3 DNA is held: 45 bases, read in frame from base 1. The germline V gene (reference sequence) sets CDR1 to DFQATT and CDR2 to SNEGSKA. Graves' hyperthyroidism was defined as stable when no progression to ophthalmopathy occurred over 18 months of follow-up. The hyperthyroidism patients were between 18 and 65 years old and newly diagnosed, with a disease duration of less than 2 months. The study excluded patients with uncontrolled infections, other autoimmune diseases, pregnancy or lactation. Diagnoses relied on clinical symptoms, serum thyroxine and TRAb, thyroid ultrasound and orbital computed tomography. PBMCs were separated from about 10 ml of fresh peripheral blood using Ficoll-Paque density gradient centrifugation. Total RNA was extracted using Trizol reagent, and RNA quality was assessed on an Agilent 2100 Bioanalyzer.

What was sequenced was blood. The TCR was taken from a woman aged 35 to 49 with Graves' hyperthyroidism. The chain is encoded by TRBV20-1 joined to TRBJ2-2; TRBD1 agrees with 7 junctional bases. This receptor has the CDR3 CSARTGDRDTGELFF. In nucleotides, the sequence is TGCAGTGCTAGGACCGGCGACAGGGACACCGGGGAGCTGTTTTTT.